The clone carrying this T cell receptor (beta chain) was found once. Investigators divided CD4+ cells into CD45RA+ naive and CD45RA-negative memory subsets. Using immunoSEQ multiplex PCR, the repertoire was profiled, and TCRdb retains in-frame clones only, with some absent. The sample includes hundreds of thousands of clones, approximately 74% of them seen just once. This entry comes from a study of shared clonotypes between healthy human individuals. The J segment lost 9 bases and the V segment lost 6 bases, leaving 14 bases of the junction unmatched. The CDR3 extends over 15 amino acids. CDR1 and CDR2 (germline): MDHEN, SYDVKM.

The rearrangement uses TRBV28 and TRBJ2-3; TRBD1 agrees at 8 bases. Material for sequencing was memory CD4+ T cells sorted from blood. Subset defined: CD45RA-negative fraction. This sequence originates from a woman under 40 in good health. CDR3: CASSRIQGGQKTQYF. The CDR3, as DNA: TGTGCCAGCAGCCGTATACAGGGGGGTCAAAAAACGCAGTATTTT. Based on the CDR3 plus reference TRBV28 and TRBJ2-3, the full variable domain is DVKVTQSSRYLVKRTGEKVFLECVQDMDHENMFWYRQDPGLGLRLIYFSYDVKMKEKGDIPEGYSVSREKKERFSLILESASTNQTSMYLCASSRIQGGQKTQYFGPGTRLTVL.